This T cell receptor (beta chain) was sequenced for a study of shared clonotypes between healthy human individuals. Terminally differentiated effector memory CD45RA+ cells were left out of the naive CD8 fraction, which was CD45RO-negative and positively selected for CCR7. Germline CDR1 and CDR2: SGHNT and YYREEE (reference sequence). This CDR3 contains 14 residues. Between the trimmed V and J ends, which lost 5 bases and 6 bases, there was a span of 17 bases. A single count supports this clone. The repertoire was sequenced with immunoSEQ multiplex PCR; TCRdb's copy has only in-frame clones and lacks some. The sample has 2 million to 2.5 million clones; about 92% are singletons.

The V and J genes are TRBV5-4 and TRBJ1-1, with a tentative D call TRBD1 (5 bases). Sequenced material: naive CD8+ T cells from PBMCs. The receptor was isolated from a man aged 18 to 35 in good health. Some clones in this sample may be carry-over from other donors' samples. This CDR3 reads CASSPPGGVPEAFF. In DNA form, the CDR3 reads TGTGCCAGCAGTCCCCCGGGGGGGGTCCCTGAAGCTTTCTTT.